The present TCR beta chain was sequenced within a study of blood T cell repertoires in COVID-19. Study-wide background: The United States, Italy and Spain supplied acute and convalescent COVID-19 samples. The analysed material was cDNA or gDNA that came from T cells, B-cell-depleted T cells, or PBMCs.

Sequenced by immunoSEQ multiplex PCR; TCRdb stores in-frame clones only, minus some. In the table there are around 130,000 clones, 82% of which are singletons. CDR1 is SGHNT, CDR2 YYREEE, per germline (reference sequence). With 2 bases removed from V and 4 bases from J, the gap between germline ends came to 13 bases. The CDR3 length is 14 residues. Sequenced: peripheral blood. The chain has TRBV5-4 and TRBJ2-7; the D is unclear. The clonotype originates from a woman aged 80 or over with acute or convalescent COVID-19. This chain's CDR3 is CASSLGGTPYEQYF. In DNA, the CDR3 is TGTGCCAGCAGCTTAGGCGGAACCCCATACGAGCAGTACTTC.